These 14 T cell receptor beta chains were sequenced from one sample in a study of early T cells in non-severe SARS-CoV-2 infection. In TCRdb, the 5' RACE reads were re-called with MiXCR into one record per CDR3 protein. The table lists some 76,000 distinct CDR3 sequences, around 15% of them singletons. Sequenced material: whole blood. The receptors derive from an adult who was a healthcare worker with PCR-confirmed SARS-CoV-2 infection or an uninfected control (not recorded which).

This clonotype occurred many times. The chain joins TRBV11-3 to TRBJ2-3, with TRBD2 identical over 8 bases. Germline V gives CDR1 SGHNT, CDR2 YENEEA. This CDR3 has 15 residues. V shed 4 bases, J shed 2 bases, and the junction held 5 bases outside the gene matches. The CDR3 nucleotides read TGTGCCAGCAGCTACCGGGAGGGCCCCACAGATACGCAGTATTTT. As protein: CASSYREGPTDTQYF.

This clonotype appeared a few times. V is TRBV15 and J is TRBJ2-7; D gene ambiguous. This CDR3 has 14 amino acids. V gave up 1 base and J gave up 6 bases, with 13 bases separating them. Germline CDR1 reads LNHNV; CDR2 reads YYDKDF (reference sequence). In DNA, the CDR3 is TGTGCCACCAGCAGAGTAGAGGCCGCCCTCGAGCAGTACTTC. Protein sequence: CATSRVEAALEQYF.

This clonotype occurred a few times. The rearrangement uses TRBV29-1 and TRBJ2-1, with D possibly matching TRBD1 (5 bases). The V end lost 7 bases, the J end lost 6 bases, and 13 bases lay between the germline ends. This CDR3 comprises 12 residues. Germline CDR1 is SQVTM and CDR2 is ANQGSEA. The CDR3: CSGTGHLNEQFF. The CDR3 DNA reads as TGCAGCGGCACTGGACACCTCAATGAGCAGTTCTTC.

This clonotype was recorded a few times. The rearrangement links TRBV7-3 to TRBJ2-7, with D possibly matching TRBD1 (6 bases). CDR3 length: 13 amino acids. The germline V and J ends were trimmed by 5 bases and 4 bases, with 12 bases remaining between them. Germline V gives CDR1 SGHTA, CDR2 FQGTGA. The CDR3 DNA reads TGTGCCAGCAGCGTAGGGGGAAGGTACGAGCAGTACTTC. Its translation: CASSVGGRYEQYF.

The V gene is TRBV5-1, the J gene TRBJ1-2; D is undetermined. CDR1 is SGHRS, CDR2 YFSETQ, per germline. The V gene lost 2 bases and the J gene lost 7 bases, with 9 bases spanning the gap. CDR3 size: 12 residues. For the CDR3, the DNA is TGCGCCAGCAGCTTTGAAGGAAGTGGCTACACCTTC. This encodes CASSFEGSGYTF. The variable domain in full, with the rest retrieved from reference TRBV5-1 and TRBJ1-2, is KAGVTQTPRYLIKTRGQQVTLSCSPISGHRSVSWYQQTPGQGLQFLFEYFSETQRNKGNFPGRFSGRQFSNSRSEMNVSTLELGDSALYLCASSFEGSGYTFGSGTRLTVV.

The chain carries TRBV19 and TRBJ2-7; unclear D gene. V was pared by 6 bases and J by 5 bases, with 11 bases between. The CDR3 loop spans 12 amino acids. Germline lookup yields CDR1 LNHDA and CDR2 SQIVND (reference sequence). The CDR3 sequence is CASSLPGNEQYF. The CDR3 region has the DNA TGTGCCAGTAGCTTACCGGGCAACGAGCAGTACTTC. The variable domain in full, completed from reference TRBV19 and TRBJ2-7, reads DGGITQSPKYLFRKEGQNVTLSCEQNLNHDAMYWYRQDPGQGLRLIYYSQIVNDFQKGDIAEGYSVSREKKESFPLTVTSAQKNPTAFYLCASSLPGNEQYFGPGTRLTVT.

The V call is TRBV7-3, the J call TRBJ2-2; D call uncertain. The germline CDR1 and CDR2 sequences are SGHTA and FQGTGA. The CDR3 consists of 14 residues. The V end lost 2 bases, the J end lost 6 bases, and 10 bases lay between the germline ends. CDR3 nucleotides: TGTGCCAGCAGCTTAGGGGTAGTTGCCGGGGAGCTGTTTTTT. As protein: CASSLGVVAGELFF.

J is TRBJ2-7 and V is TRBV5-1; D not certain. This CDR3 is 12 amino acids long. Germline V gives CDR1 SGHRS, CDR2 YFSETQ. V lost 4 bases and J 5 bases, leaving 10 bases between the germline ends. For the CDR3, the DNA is TGCGCCAGCAGCCTCAACCTGGACGAGCAGTACTTC. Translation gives CASSLNLDEQYF.

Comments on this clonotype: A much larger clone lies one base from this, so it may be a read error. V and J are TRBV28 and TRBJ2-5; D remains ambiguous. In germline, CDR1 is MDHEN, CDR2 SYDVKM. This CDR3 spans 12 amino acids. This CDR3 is CASSLNQETLYF. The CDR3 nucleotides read TGTGCCAGCAGTTTGAACCAAGAGACCCTGTACTTC.

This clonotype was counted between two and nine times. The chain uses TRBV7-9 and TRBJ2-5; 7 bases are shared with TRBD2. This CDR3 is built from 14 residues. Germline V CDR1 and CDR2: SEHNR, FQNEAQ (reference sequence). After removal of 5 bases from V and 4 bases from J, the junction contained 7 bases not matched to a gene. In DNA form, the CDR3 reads TGTGCCAGCAGCCTATTCGGGACTATAGAGACCCAGTACTTC. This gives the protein CASSLFGTIETQYF.

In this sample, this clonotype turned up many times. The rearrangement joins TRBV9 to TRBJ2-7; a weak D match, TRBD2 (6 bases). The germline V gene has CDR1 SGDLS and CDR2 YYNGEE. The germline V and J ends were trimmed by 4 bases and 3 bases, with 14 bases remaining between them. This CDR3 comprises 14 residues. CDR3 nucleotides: TGTGCCAGCAGCTTAGGGGACTTGAACTACGAGCAGTACTTC. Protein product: CASSLGDLNYEQYF.

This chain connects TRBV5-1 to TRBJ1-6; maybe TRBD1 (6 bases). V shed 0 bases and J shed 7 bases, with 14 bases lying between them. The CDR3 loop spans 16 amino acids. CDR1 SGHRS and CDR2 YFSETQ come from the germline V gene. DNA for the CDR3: TGCGCCAGCAGCTTGGTAGGGGGTGGTTACAATTCACCCCTCCACTTT. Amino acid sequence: CASSLVGGGYNSPLHF.

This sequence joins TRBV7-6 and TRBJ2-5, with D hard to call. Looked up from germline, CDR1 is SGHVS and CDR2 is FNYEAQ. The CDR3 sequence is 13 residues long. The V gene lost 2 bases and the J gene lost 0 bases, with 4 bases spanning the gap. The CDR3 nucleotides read TGTGCCAGCAGCTTACTGTACCAAGAGACCCAGTACTTC. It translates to CASSLLYQETQYF.

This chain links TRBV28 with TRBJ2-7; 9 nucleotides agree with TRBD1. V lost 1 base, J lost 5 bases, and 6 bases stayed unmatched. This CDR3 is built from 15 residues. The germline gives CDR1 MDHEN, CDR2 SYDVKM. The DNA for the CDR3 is TGTGCCAGCAGTTTATTGACAGGGGGTTCCAACGAGCAGTACTTC. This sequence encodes CASSLLTGGSNEQYF.